This TCR beta chain appears in the sequencing data of a study of T cells in Graves' hyperthyroidism and ophthalmopathy. This CDR3 has 11 amino acids. The germline V gene encodes CDR1 MDHEN and CDR2 SYDVKM. Trimming took 1 base from V and 8 from J, leaving 3 bases between them. Uncontrolled infection, other autoimmune disease, pregnancy or lactation barred patients from enrollment. Authors of the study amplified TCR beta CDR3 regions from RNA transcripts. Primed by the HTBI set, a first-round RT-PCR was run on the TCR CDR3. Using its own MiXCR run on the multiplex PCR reads, TCRdb lists one record per CDR3 protein. The sample has some 360,000 distinct CDR3 sequences; 18% are singletons. In its sample, this clonotype was seen many times.

This TCR was recovered from a woman in her thirties or forties with Graves' ophthalmopathy. The sequencing input was blood. The rearrangement joins TRBV28 to TRBJ1-5; D gene unclear. The chain's CDR3 is CASSLSEPQHF. In DNA, the CDR3 is TGTGCCAGCAGTTTATCGGAGCCCCAGCATTTT.